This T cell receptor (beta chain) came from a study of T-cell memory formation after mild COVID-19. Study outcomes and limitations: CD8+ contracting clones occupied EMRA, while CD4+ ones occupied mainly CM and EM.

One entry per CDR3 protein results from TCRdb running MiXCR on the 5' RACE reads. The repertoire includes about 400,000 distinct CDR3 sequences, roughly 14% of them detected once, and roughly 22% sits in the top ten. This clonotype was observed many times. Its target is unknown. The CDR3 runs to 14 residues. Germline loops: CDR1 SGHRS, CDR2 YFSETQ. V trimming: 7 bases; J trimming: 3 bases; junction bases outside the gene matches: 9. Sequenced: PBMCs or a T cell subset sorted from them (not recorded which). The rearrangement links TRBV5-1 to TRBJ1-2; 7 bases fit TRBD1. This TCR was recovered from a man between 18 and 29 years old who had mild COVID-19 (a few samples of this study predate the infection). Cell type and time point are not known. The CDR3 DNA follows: TGCGCCAGCCACCGGGACAGCGAATACTATGGCTACACCTTC. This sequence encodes CASHRDSEYYGYTF.